A single sample gave rise to the 16 T cell receptor beta chains below, sequenced in a study of T cell responses to AZD1222 COVID-19 vaccine. The repertoire was sequenced with immunoSEQ multiplex PCR; TCRdb's copy has only in-frame clones and lacks some. The sample lists 100,000 to 120,000 clones, nearly 90% occurring once. The sequencing here drew on peripheral blood, taken 28 days after the second AZD1222 dose. The origin of the receptors is an adult who received the AZD1222 COVID-19 vaccine.

The chain combines TRBV15 with TRBJ2-1; D is possibly TRBD2 (6 bases). The germline gives CDR1 LNHNV, CDR2 YYDKDF (reference sequence). V was shortened by 2 bases and J by 7 bases, with 18 bases between the two germline ends. The CDR3 runs to 16 residues. DNA for the CDR3: TGTGCCACCAGCAGATCCCCTACGGGAGACCCTAATGAGCAGTTCTTC. It yields the protein CATSRSPTGDPNEQFF.

The genes are TRBV15 and TRBJ2-2; D remains ambiguous. V shed 5 bases and J shed 7 bases, with 14 bases lying between them. This CDR3 contains 14 residues. Germline V gene lookup returns CDR1 LNHNV and CDR2 YYDKDF (reference sequence). CDR3 loop: CATSFRRAGGELFF. The DNA of the CDR3 is TGTGCCACCAGCTTCCGAAGGGCCGGCGGGGAGCTGTTTTTT.

This rearrangement joins TRBV6-5 to TRBJ2-3; 8 bases line up with TRBD2. The CDR3 contains 15 residues. In germline, CDR1 is MNHEY, CDR2 SVGAGI. The J segment lost 2 bases and the V segment lost 8 bases, leaving 9 bases of the junction unmatched. DNA for the CDR3: TGTGCCAGCTTCGGGAGGGAGGTCTCCACAGATACGCAGTATTTT. Translating it yields CASFGREVSTDTQYF.

This rearrangement joins TRBV6-5 to TRBJ1-5; 7 positions agree with TRBD1. With 6 bases clipped from V and 7 bases from J, the junction kept 9 bases outside the gene matches. This CDR3 has 14 amino acids. Germline V gives CDR1 MNHEY, CDR2 SVGAGI. This CDR3 is CASRPTGIGQPQHF. As DNA, the CDR3 is TGTGCCAGCAGACCGACAGGGATCGGGCAGCCCCAGCATTTT.

The CDR3 loop is CASSGQGANIQYF. The CDR3 DNA reads TGTGCCAGCAGCGGACAGGGGGCGAACATTCAGTACTTC. The rearrangement joins TRBV2 to TRBJ2-4, with TRBD1 identical over 11 bases. V was pared by 6 bases and J by 7 bases, with 2 bases of the junction left unmatched. The CDR3 runs to 13 residues. In germline, CDR1 is SNHLY, CDR2 FYNNEI.

The J gene is TRBJ1-3, the V gene TRBV29-1; unclear D gene. The germline V gene has CDR1 SQVTM and CDR2 ANQGSEA. This CDR3 has 14 residues. The V end was cut by 7 bases, the J end by 0 bases, with 13 bases between. CDR3 in amino acids: CSAETATSGNTIYF. DNA of the CDR3: TGCAGCGCCGAGACTGCCACCTCTGGAAACACCATATATTTT.

The rearrangement links TRBV11-3 to TRBJ2-1, with 9 bases aligning to TRBD1. Per germline, CDR1 SGHNT and CDR2 YENEEA. Trimming removed 5 bases from V and 5 bases from J; junction bases left unmatched: 4. CDR3 length equals 14 residues. CDR3 region: CASSGRDRDNEQFF. CDR3 coding DNA: TGTGCCAGCAGCGGCCGGGACAGGGACAATGAGCAGTTCTTC.

This clone was seen a few times. The CDR3 region is CASSNQGGGHSGNTIYF. The CDR3 coding sequence is TGTGCCAGCAGCAACCAAGGGGGGGGCCACTCTGGAAACACCATATATTTT. The chain recombines TRBV3-1 (or the pseudogene TRBV3-2) with TRBJ1-3; the D gene is possibly TRBD1 (6 bases). Trimming took 5 bases from V and 0 from J, leaving 17 bases between them. The V gene's germline CDR1 is LGHDT and CDR2 YNNKEL (reference sequence). This CDR3 spans 17 amino acids.

The genes are TRBV11-1 and TRBJ1-1; D call uncertain. There are 13 residues in the CDR3. Trimming took off 4 bases at V and 1 base at J, with 7 bases between the two ends. Germline V CDR1 and CDR2: SGHAT, FQDESV (reference sequence). DNA for the CDR3: TGTGCCAGCAGCTCCACACAGAACACTGAAGCTTTCTTT. It codes for CASSSTQNTEAFF.

This clone was seen only once. The V call is TRBV19, the J call TRBJ2-7; 8 bases fit TRBD1. Looked up from germline, CDR1 is LNHDA and CDR2 is SQIVND (reference sequence). The CDR3 extends over 14 amino acids. With V trimmed by 1 base and J by 3 bases, 2 bases remained unmatched. The CDR3 region is CASSIVTGDYEQYF. For the CDR3, the DNA is TGTGCCAGTAGTATAGTGACAGGGGACTACGAGCAGTACTTC.

The V call is TRBV7-2, the J call TRBJ2-7, with a weak D call TRBD2 (6 bases). The CDR3 sequence is 15 residues long. CDR1 and CDR2 (germline): SGHTA, FQGNSA. V lost 1 base and J 3 bases, leaving 13 bases between the germline ends. Here the CDR3 reads CASSLEFGTGYEQYF. The CDR3 coding sequence is TGTGCCAGCAGCTTAGAATTCGGGACTGGCTACGAGCAGTACTTC.

This clone has just one count. This chain joins TRBV7-2 and TRBJ2-7; D not resolved. CDR3 length: 16 residues. Per the germline V gene, CDR1 is SGHTA and CDR2 is FQGNSA. Trimming left V 5 bases short and J 4 bases short, with 21 bases between. CDR3 nucleotide sequence: TGTGCCAGCAGCGTAACCCGACTGAGGCGGTCGTACGAGCAGTACTTC. It translates to CASSVTRLRRSYEQYF.

The chain links TRBV4-1 to TRBJ2-7; unclear D gene. With 1 base removed from V and 2 bases from J, the gap between germline ends came to 9 bases. This CDR3 comprises 14 residues. The V gene's germline CDR1 is MGHRA and CDR2 YSYEKL. In DNA form, the CDR3 reads TGCGCCAGCAGCCAAGCCGCGGTTCCCTACGAGCAGTACTTC. It specifies CASSQAAVPYEQYF.

The rearrangement joins TRBV28 to TRBJ2-7; D is tentatively TRBD1 or TRBD2 (6 bases each). The CDR3 sequence is 14 residues long. V was shortened by 2 bases and J by 4 bases, with 12 bases between the two germline ends. The germline V gene has CDR1 MDHEN and CDR2 SYDVKM. The CDR3 is CASSLKDSGYEQYF. The CDR3 DNA is TGTGCCAGCAGTTTAAAGGACAGCGGGTACGAGCAGTACTTC.

With respect to this clone: Other DNA sequences in this specimen translate into the identical CDR3. This chain links TRBV9 with TRBJ2-3, with D uncertain. There are 11 residues in the CDR3. The V gene's germline CDR1 is SGDLS and CDR2 YYNGEE. Trimming left V 0 bases short and J 5 bases short, with 1 base between. The CDR3 DNA reads as TGTGCCAGCAGCGTAGGAGATACGCAGTATTTT. Translation gives CASSVGDTQYF.

Regarding this clone: The sample holds other DNA sequences that translate to the same CDR3. The rearrangement uses TRBV18 and TRBJ2-3, with D possibly being TRBD2 (5 bases). Trimming left V 3 bases short and J 5 bases short, with 6 bases between. CDR1 is KGHSH and CDR2 is LQKENI in the germline V gene. CDR3 length: 12 residues. The CDR3 region is CASSPGRDTQYF. CDR3 nucleotides: TGTGCCAGCTCACCGGGGAGAGATACGCAGTATTTT.